Following are 3 T cell receptor beta chains from one sample sequenced in a study of cytomegalovirus exposure and HLA in healthy donors. TCRdb keeps only in-frame clones here, not all; method: immunoSEQ multiplex PCR. The sample has approximately 300,000 clones; more than 80% are singletons. Material: PBMCs. These receptors were obtained from a woman aged 18-30 years in good health and CMV-seronegative.

The chain is built from TRBV7-9 and TRBJ1-2, with D perhaps matching TRBD1 (5 bases). The germline CDR1 and CDR2 sequences are SEHNR and FQNEAQ (reference sequence). Trimming left V 5 bases short and J 0 bases short, with 13 bases between. The CDR3 spans 15 residues. As DNA, the CDR3 is TGTGCCAGCAGCCCCCGACAGAAAGCTAACTATGGCTACACCTTC. It codes for CASSPRQKANYGYTF.

The V gene is TRBV15, the J gene TRBJ1-2; weak D call: TRBD1 (5 bases). There are 15 residues in the CDR3. Per the germline V gene, CDR1 is LNHNV and CDR2 is YYDKDF (reference sequence). V was clipped by 0 bases and J by 1 base, with 9 bases between them. CDR3 loop: CATSREGQINYGYTF. The CDR3 DNA is TGTGCCACCAGCAGAGAGGGGCAGATTAACTATGGCTACACCTTC.

This chain joins TRBV4-2 and TRBJ2-7; the match to TRBD2 covers 8 bases. The CDR3 is 19 residues long. Losses at the gene ends were 5 bases for V and 1 base for J; bases not matched to a gene: 19. Germline V gene sequence: CDR1 LGHNA, CDR2 YNFKEQ. This CDR3 is CASSYSGGALSYGSYEQYF. The CDR3 DNA reads TGTGCCAGCAGCTACAGCGGGGGAGCCCTCTCCTACGGTTCCTACGAGCAGTACTTC.